The TCR beta chain described here comes from a study of T cell responses to AZD1222 COVID-19 vaccine. Study-level points and caveats: Repertoires were obtained solely post-peak T cell response. The study found Spike-specific TCR breadth and depth rose after two AZD1222 doses. The sample set comprised mostly white British donors with more females, and clonal diversity was possibly underestimated.

CDR3 length equals 14 residues. Germline V gene lookup returns CDR1 KGHSY and CDR2 FQNENV. V was clipped by 2 bases and J by 6 bases, with 12 bases between them. This clone was seen only once. The antigen remains unidentified. Doses given second, at about 4 or about 12 weeks, were pooled. Generated by immunoSEQ multiplex PCR, the TCRdb table keeps only in-frame clones and is missing some. The table shows 180,000 or so clones, with 88% occurring only once. The V call is TRBV16, the J call TRBJ2-3, with D uncertain. The sequence derives from an adult who received the AZD1222 COVID-19 vaccine. The sample was peripheral blood, taken 28 days after the second AZD1222 dose. CDR3: CASSQTDLPDTQYF. The DNA of the CDR3 is TGTGCCAGCAGCCAAACAGACCTCCCGGATACGCAGTATTTT.